The 21 T cell receptor beta chains below come from one sample, sequenced in a study of blood T cell repertoires in COVID-19. The protocol was immunoSEQ multiplex PCR, while the TCRdb copy is restricted to in-frame clones and leaves out a portion. The table records about 170,000 clones, roughly 86% of them present only once. Sample: peripheral blood. The receptors derive from a woman of 80 years or more with COVID-19, enrolled during active disease.

This chain joins TRBV15 and TRBJ1-1; D might be TRBD1 (6 bases). Trimming removed 8 bases from V and 4 bases from J, with 14 bases in between. The length of the CDR3 is 13 residues. The germline V gene encodes CDR1 LNHNV and CDR2 YYDKDF (reference sequence). The CDR3: CATSGHRSTEAFF. Here the CDR3 DNA reads TGTGCCACCTCGGGACACCGGAGCACTGAAGCTTTCTTT.

This chain uses TRBV6-5 with TRBJ1-5; 7 bases align to TRBD1. Germline V CDR1 and CDR2: MNHEY, SVGAGI. V trimming: 5 bases; J trimming: 6 bases; junction bases outside the gene matches: 7. This CDR3 spans 14 amino acids. CDR3 bases: TGTGCCAGCAGTCCACAGGGGAGGTCTCAGCCCCAGCATTTT. Protein: CASSPQGRSQPQHF.

The V and J genes are TRBV5-5 and TRBJ2-2; tentative D call: TRBD1 (5 bases). CDR1 SGHKS and CDR2 YYEKEE come from the germline V gene (reference sequence). The CDR3 is made up of 14 amino acids. Trimming shortened V by 4 bases and J by 6 bases, and 13 bases separated the two germline ends. DNA for the CDR3: TGTGCCAGCAGCCGACCCAGGGTTCCCGGGGAGCTGTTTTTT. Translated: CASSRPRVPGELFF.

The chain has TRBV7-2 and TRBJ2-2, with D possibly matching TRBD2 (5 bases). The V end was cut by 7 bases, the J end by 6 bases, with 18 bases between. Germline assignment: CDR1 SGHTA and CDR2 FQGNSA. The length of the CDR3 is 15 residues. The DNA for the CDR3 is TGTGCCAGCACCCCTTTGTCGGGGTTCGCCGGGGAGCTGTTTTTT. This translates into CASTPLSGFAGELFF.

The chain links TRBV15 to TRBJ2-3, with 9 bases identical to TRBD2. The germline CDR1 and CDR2 sequences are LNHNV and YYDKDF (reference sequence). The ends lost 0 bases at V and 6 bases at J; junction bases unmatched: 19. This CDR3 contains 20 residues. In nucleotides, the CDR3 is TGTGCCACCAGCAGAGATAACCGGGGGATTAGCGGGAGAAGAAGGGATACGCAGTATTTT. Translation gives CATSRDNRGISGRRRDTQYF.

This chain connects TRBV30 to TRBJ2-1, with D maybe TRBD2 (6 bases). This CDR3 region has 14 residues. CDR1 and CDR2 from the germline V gene are GTSNPN and SVGIG (reference sequence). V was cut by 4 bases and J by 0 bases, with 10 bases left in between. CDR3 residues: CAWTEGNSYNEQFF. In DNA form, the CDR3 reads TGTGCCTGGACGGAGGGGAACTCCTACAATGAGCAGTTCTTC.

The CDR3 DNA is TGTGCCAGCAGCCAGGGACTACTGAACACCGGGGAGCTGTTTTTT. Its protein product is CASSQGLLNTGELFF. The chain combines TRBV3-1 (or the pseudogene TRBV3-2) with TRBJ2-2, with 7 bases that match TRBD2. Germline V gene sequence: CDR1 LGHDT, CDR2 YNNKEL (reference sequence). Germline trimming cut 3 bases from V and 1 base from J; bases unmatched to any gene: 2. The CDR3 length is 15 residues.

The chain combines TRBV18 with TRBJ2-7; D is possibly TRBD2 (6 bases). V lost 0 bases, J lost 2 bases, and 14 bases lay in between. This CDR3 contains 16 residues. From germline, CDR1 is KGHSH and CDR2 LQKENI. CDR3 in amino acids: CASSPPGLALTYEQYF. The CDR3 DNA is TGTGCCAGCTCACCACCGGGGCTAGCGCTCACCTACGAGCAGTACTTC.

Only a few counts were recorded for this clone. The V call is TRBV3-1 (or the pseudogene TRBV3-2), the J call TRBJ2-3; 8 bases align to TRBD2. The CDR3 consists of 17 residues. CDR1 is LGHDT and CDR2 is YNNKEL in the germline V gene (reference sequence). The ends lost 2 bases at V and 5 bases at J; junction bases unmatched: 12. For the CDR3, the DNA is TGTGCCAGCAGCCAAACTACTAGCGGTGGGGTACGAGATACGCAGTATTTT. Its protein is CASSQTTSGGVRDTQYF.

The V gene is TRBV19, the J gene TRBJ2-7, with TRBD1 matching over 10 bases. The length of the CDR3 is 15 residues. J lost 6 bases, V lost 5 bases, and 10 bases had no gene match. Germline V gene lookup returns CDR1 LNHDA and CDR2 SQIVND (reference sequence). This CDR3 reads CASSPNWDRGREQYF. For the CDR3, the DNA is TGTGCCAGTAGTCCAAACTGGGACAGGGGCCGCGAGCAGTACTTC.

The J gene is TRBJ2-5, the V gene TRBV7-9; maybe TRBD1 (6 bases). This CDR3 region has 19 residues. CDR1 is SEHNR and CDR2 is FQNEAQ in the germline V gene (reference sequence). The germline V and J ends were trimmed by 6 bases and 4 bases, with 30 bases remaining between them. The DNA of the CDR3 is TGTGCCAGCAGTCTCTTAGAGTCATTATCGAACAGGGATCGAGAGACCCAGTACTTC. Protein: CASSLLESLSNRDRETQYF.

This chain links TRBV5-1 with TRBJ2-2, with a tentative D call TRBD2 (6 bases). Trimming cost V 7 bases and J 3 bases, with 13 bases left between them. The CDR3 loop spans 14 amino acids. The germline V gene has CDR1 SGHRS and CDR2 YFSETQ. The chain's CDR3 is CASQGAGDTGELFF. The CDR3 DNA sequence: TGCGCCAGCCAGGGAGCGGGCGACACCGGGGAGCTGTTTTTT.

The rearrangement joins TRBV19 to TRBJ2-6, with 8 bases identical to TRBD1. The V gene end was trimmed by 7 bases and the J gene end by 3 bases; junction bases not matched to a gene: 5. The CDR3 sequence is 15 residues long. Germline-derived CDR1 and CDR2 are LNHDA and SQIVND (reference sequence). The CDR3, as DNA: TGTGCCAGTATTCCAGGGGGCGTTGGGGCCAACGTCCTGACTTTC. Residues: CASIPGGVGANVLTF.

The V call is TRBV7-9, the J call TRBJ2-7; D perhaps matches TRBD2 (5 bases). V was shortened by 2 bases and J by 3 bases, with 5 bases between the two germline ends. The germline gives CDR1 SEHNR, CDR2 FQNEAQ (reference sequence). This CDR3 has 12 residues. The CDR3 loop is CASSLRGYEQYF. The CDR3 nucleotides are TGTGCCAGCAGCTTACGGGGCTACGAGCAGTACTTC.

This clone was recorded only once. The chain uses TRBV19 and TRBJ2-5, with D perhaps matching TRBD2 (6 bases). Germline V gene data show CDR1 as LNHDA and CDR2 as SQIVND (reference sequence). The CDR3 has 13 amino acids. Trimming removed 2 bases from V and 6 bases from J, with 10 bases in between. The CDR3 region is CASSILASQTQYF. The DNA of the CDR3 is TGTGCCAGTAGTATACTAGCGAGTCAGACCCAGTACTTC. Full variable domain (outside the CDR3, taken from reference TRBV19 and TRBJ2-5): DGGITQSPKYLFRKEGQNVTLSCEQNLNHDAMYWYRQDPGQGLRLIYYSQIVNDFQKGDIAEGYSVSREKKESFPLTVTSAQKNPTAFYLCASSILASQTQYFGPGTRLLVL.

This clone was counted only a few times. The J gene is TRBJ2-3, the V gene TRBV7-3, with D maybe TRBD2 (6 bases). The CDR3 contains 16 residues. Germline V gene data show CDR1 as SGHTA and CDR2 as FQGTGA. Trimming shortened V by 1 base and J by 1 base, and 12 bases separated the two germline ends. The CDR3 here is CASSLIGAGRTDTQYF. The CDR3 DNA reads as TGTGCCAGCAGCTTAATCGGGGCGGGGCGCACAGATACGCAGTATTTT.

The rearrangement links TRBV6-5 to TRBJ2-5; 8 bases agree with TRBD1. This CDR3 region has 13 residues. V was pared by 6 bases and J by 4 bases, with 4 bases of the junction left unmatched. Germline V CDR1 and CDR2: MNHEY, SVGAGI. The CDR3 DNA reads as TGTGCCAGCAGGACAGGGGTTCGAGAGACCCAGTACTTC. Its protein is CASRTGVRETQYF.

The V and J genes are TRBV29-1 and TRBJ1-5; 7 bases map to TRBD1. Looked up from germline, CDR1 is SQVTM and CDR2 is ANQGSEA. The CDR3 sequence is 13 residues long. Trimming took 4 bases from V and 11 from J; bases not matched to a gene: 11. The CDR3 bases are TGCAGCGTTGGAAAGGGGGCAATCACAGCCCAGCATTTT. Translated: CSVGKGAITAQHF.

The gene calls are TRBV2 and TRBJ1-5; 9 nucleotides line up with TRBD1. Per germline, CDR1 SNHLY and CDR2 FYNNEI. V lost 5 bases, J lost 6 bases, and 5 bases stayed unmatched. The CDR3 runs to 14 residues. The CDR3 DNA follows: TGTGCCAGCAGTTCGACAGGGGGATTTCAGCCCCAGCATTTT. It codes for CASSSTGGFQPQHF.

The rearrangement joins TRBV30 to TRBJ2-5; 7 bases map to TRBD1. Trimming took 1 base from V and 0 from J; bases not matched to a gene: 8. The CDR3 contains 16 residues. Germline V gene data show CDR1 as GTSNPN and CDR2 as SVGIG (reference sequence). CDR3 nucleotides: TGTGCCTGGAGTGCCGGGACAGCATTTTACCAAGAGACCCAGTACTTC. Amino acid sequence: CAWSAGTAFYQETQYF.

This chain links TRBV6-2 or TRBV6-3 with TRBJ1-4; the D is unclear. The length of the CDR3 is 12 residues. Trimming shortened V by 5 bases and J by 8 bases, and 9 bases separated the two germline ends. Germline V CDR1 and CDR2: MNHEY, SVGEGT. This CDR3 reads CASSRLAEKLFF. In DNA, the CDR3 is TGTGCCAGCAGTCGACTGGCGGAAAAACTGTTTTTT.